This T cell receptor (beta chain) was captured in a study of somatic mutations in cytotoxic T cells in rheumatoid arthritis. This clone has just one count. What it binds is unknown. Whole-study findings and limits: The targets (antigens) of the expanded CD8+ clones were not known.

CD4+ and CD8+ cells were isolated by positive magnetic bead selection, with purity checked by flow cytometry. The CDR3 extends over 12 amino acids. Trimming removed 6 bases from V and 10 bases from J, with 16 bases in between. The germline V gene has CDR1 SGHDT and CDR2 YYEEEE. Some clones are missing from TCRdb's copy, which holds only in-frame ones; the method was immunoSEQ multiplex PCR. This table holds over 15,000 clones, under 85% found once. The source material was CD8+ T cells sorted from blood. The chain couples TRBV5-6 to TRBJ1-1; no clear D gene. The receptor's source is a man between 18 and 29 years old with rheumatoid arthritis. For the CDR3, the DNA is TGTGCCAGCACCTATGGGTCTGCTAGAGCTTTCTTT. Translating it yields CASTYGSARAFF.